Listed below are T cell receptor beta chains from one sample, sequenced in a study of T-cell memory formation after mild COVID-19. TCRdb re-called the 5' RACE reads with MiXCR, one entry per CDR3 protein. The table records 260,000 or so distinct CDR3 sequences, approximately 16% of them present only once. Sequencing was done on a sample of PBMCs or a T cell subset sorted from them (not recorded which). The receptor source for this set is a man in his late teens or twenties who had mild COVID-19 (a few samples of this study predate the infection). Cell type and time point are not known. Each CDR3 is given with its conserved first and last residue. A D gene is named only where the DNA matches it firmly. Size is omitted from some rows. Given values are once, few, many or a class for expanded clones.

clone_size: once
d_call: TRBD1
j_call: TRBJ2-1
cdr3_length: 13
v_call: TRBV24-1
cdr3_nt: TGTGCACCGGGACAGAGCTCCTACAATGAGCAGTTCTTC
cdr3_aa: CAPGQSSYNEQFF

clone_size: many
d_call: NA
j_call: TRBJ2-7
cdr3_length: 13
v_call: TRBV7-2
cdr3_nt: TGTGCCAGCAGCTTAGCGCCGGGGTACGAGCAGTACTTC
cdr3_aa: CASSLAPGYEQYF

clone_size: NA
d_call: NA
j_call: TRBJ1-3
cdr3_length: 13
v_call: TRBV2
cdr3_nt: TGTGCTAGCGGGGTGAACTCTGGAAACACCATATATTTT
cdr3_aa: CASGVNSGNTIYF

clone_size: NA
d_call: NA
j_call: TRBJ2-7
cdr3_length: 15
v_call: TRBV7-9
cdr3_nt: TGTGCCAGCAGCTTGACAAGGTTCGAGGCCTACGAGCAGTACTTC
cdr3_aa: CASSLTRFEAYEQYF

clone_size: NA
d_call: TRBD1
j_call: TRBJ1-4
cdr3_length: 12
v_call: TRBV20-1
cdr3_nt: TGCAGTGCTGGACGGACAGGGACAAAACTGTTTTTT
cdr3_aa: CSAGRTGTKLFF

clone_size: NA
d_call: NA
j_call: TRBJ1-4
cdr3_length: 12
v_call: TRBV20-1
cdr3_nt: TGCAGTGTTTCGGACTCTAATGAAAAACTGTTTTTT
cdr3_aa: CSVSDSNEKLFF

clone_size: NA
d_call: TRBD1
j_call: TRBJ1-1
cdr3_length: 12
v_call: TRBV12-3/TRBV12-4
cdr3_nt: TGTGCCAGCAGCCATGACAGGGATGAAGCTTTCTTT
cdr3_aa: CASSHDRDEAFF

clone_size: many
d_call: NA
j_call: TRBJ2-1
cdr3_length: 16
v_call: TRBV7-2
cdr3_nt: TGTGCCAGCAGCTCCTGGGGAGCGGTGGGCCTGGGTGAGCAGTTCTTC
cdr3_aa: CASSSWGAVGLGEQFF

clone_size: NA
d_call: TRBD1
j_call: TRBJ2-5
cdr3_length: 15
v_call: TRBV5-1
cdr3_nt: TGCGCCAGCAGCTTGGTCGGACAGGGTCTCGAGACCCAGTACTTC
cdr3_aa: CASSLVGQGLETQYF

clone_size: NA
d_call: TRBD2
j_call: TRBJ2-3
cdr3_length: 15
v_call: TRBV20-1
cdr3_nt: TGCAGTGCTCCTAACAGCGGGGGGGCCTGGGATACGCAGTATTTT
cdr3_aa: CSAPNSGGAWDTQYF

clone_size: few
d_call: NA
j_call: TRBJ1-2
cdr3_length: 15
v_call: TRBV5-6
cdr3_nt: TGTGCCAGCAGTTTTGGGGATCTAGCTAACTATGGCTACACCTTC
cdr3_aa: CASSFGDLANYGYTF

clone_size: NA
d_call: NA
j_call: TRBJ1-2
cdr3_length: 12
v_call: TRBV28
cdr3_nt: TGTGCCAGCAGTTCCACAGGTTACGGCTACACCTTC
cdr3_aa: CASSSTGYGYTF

clone_size: few
d_call: NA
j_call: TRBJ2-6
cdr3_length: 15
v_call: TRBV10-3
cdr3_nt: TGTGCCATCAGTGAGCCCCATATTGGGGCCAACGTCCTGACTTTC
cdr3_aa: CAISEPHIGANVLTF

clone_size: once
d_call: NA
j_call: TRBJ2-5
cdr3_length: 14
v_call: TRBV6-1
cdr3_nt: TGTGCCAGCAGTGAAGGAGGGGCCACAGAGACCCAGTACTTC
cdr3_aa: CASSEGGATETQYF

clone_size: NA
d_call: NA
j_call: TRBJ2-6
cdr3_length: 15
v_call: TRBV12-3/TRBV12-4
cdr3_nt: TGTGCCAGCAGTGTCGAGGGGTCGGGGGCCAACGTCCTGACTTTC
cdr3_aa: CASSVEGSGANVLTF

clone_size: few
d_call: NA
j_call: TRBJ2-3
cdr3_length: 16
v_call: TRBV4-3
cdr3_nt: TGCGCCAGCAGCCAAGAAAGGGGGAGGTGGACAGATACGCAGTATTTT
cdr3_aa: CASSQERGRWTDTQYF

clone_size: few
d_call: NA
j_call: TRBJ2-7
cdr3_length: 13
v_call: TRBV7-8
cdr3_nt: TGTGCCAGCAGCTATCGGATGGGCTACGAGCAGTACTTC
cdr3_aa: CASSYRMGYEQYF

clone_size: NA
d_call: NA
j_call: TRBJ2-5
cdr3_length: 12
v_call: TRBV7-2
cdr3_nt: TGTGCCAGCAGCCCAACCCAAGAGACCCAGTACTTC
cdr3_aa: CASSPTQETQYF

clone_size: NA
d_call: TRBD1
j_call: TRBJ2-5
cdr3_length: 15
v_call: TRBV5-1
cdr3_nt: TGCGCCAGCAGCATAGCGGACAGGGCTCTAGAGACCCAGTACTTC
cdr3_aa: CASSIADRALETQYF

clone_size: few
d_call: TRBD2
j_call: TRBJ2-1
cdr3_length: 16
v_call: TRBV7-2
cdr3_nt: TGTGCCAGCAGACCAAGCCTAGCGGGGGGCTACAATGAGCAGTTCTTC
cdr3_aa: CASRPSLAGGYNEQFF

clone_size: NA
d_call: NA
j_call: TRBJ2-2
cdr3_length: 14
v_call: TRBV6-6
cdr3_nt: TGTGCCAGCCGGGGACTCCCCGACACCGGGGAGCTGTTTTTT
cdr3_aa: CASRGLPDTGELFF

clone_size: NA
d_call: NA
j_call: TRBJ2-7
cdr3_length: 13
v_call: TRBV5-1
cdr3_nt: TGCGCCAGCAGCACGGAGGGGTTCTACGAGCAGTACTTC
cdr3_aa: CASSTEGFYEQYF

clone_size: few
d_call: NA
j_call: TRBJ2-2
cdr3_length: 15
v_call: TRBV6-5
cdr3_nt: TGTGCCAGCATTGACCGAATAGAAGACACCGGGGAGCTGTTTTTT
cdr3_aa: CASIDRIEDTGELFF

clone_size: NA
d_call: NA
j_call: TRBJ1-4
cdr3_length: 16
v_call: TRBV15
cdr3_nt: TGTGCCACCAGCAGAGTACTGGGCCAGGGCGGTGAAAAACTGTTTTTT
cdr3_aa: CATSRVLGQGGEKLFF

clone_size: NA
d_call: NA
j_call: TRBJ2-5
cdr3_length: 14
v_call: TRBV27
cdr3_nt: TGTGCCAGCAGTTTACAGGGTCAGGGAGAGACCCAGTACTTC
cdr3_aa: CASSLQGQGETQYF

clone_size: few
d_call: TRBD1
j_call: TRBJ2-1
cdr3_length: 13
v_call: TRBV2
cdr3_nt: TGTGCCAGCACCCCGGGACAGCGGCATGAGCAGTTCTTC
cdr3_aa: CASTPGQRHEQFF

clone_size: many
d_call: NA
j_call: TRBJ2-2
cdr3_length: 15
v_call: TRBV5-1
cdr3_nt: TGCGCCAGCAGCTTGGTTGGTCTTACGACCGGGGAGCTGTTTTTT
cdr3_aa: CASSLVGLTTGELFF

clone_size: few
d_call: NA
j_call: TRBJ2-5
cdr3_length: 15
v_call: TRBV7-6
cdr3_nt: TGTGCCAGCAGCTTTAGGGGCCAGTACCAAGAGACCCAGTACTTC
cdr3_aa: CASSFRGQYQETQYF

clone_size: NA
d_call: NA
j_call: TRBJ2-1
cdr3_length: 13
v_call: TRBV30
cdr3_nt: TGTGCCTGGAGTCCCTCCGGGGGCTATGAGCAGTTCTTC
cdr3_aa: CAWSPSGGYEQFF

clone_size: few
d_call: NA
j_call: TRBJ2-3
cdr3_length: 14
v_call: TRBV25-1
cdr3_nt: TGTGCCAGCAGTGAATTTTTAGAAACAGATACGCAGTATTTT
cdr3_aa: CASSEFLETDTQYF

clone_size: medium-sized
d_call: NA
j_call: TRBJ1-5
cdr3_length: 15
v_call: TRBV4-1
cdr3_nt: TGCGCCAGCAGCCAAGATTCCGGGGGCAGTCAGCCCCAGCATTTT
cdr3_aa: CASSQDSGGSQPQHF

clone_size: NA
d_call: TRBD1
j_call: TRBJ1-1
cdr3_length: 15
v_call: TRBV7-2
cdr3_nt: TGTGCCAGCAGCTTAAGACAGGGCAGGATCACTGAAGCTTTCTTT
cdr3_aa: CASSLRQGRITEAFF

clone_size: NA
d_call: NA
j_call: TRBJ1-1
cdr3_length: 13
v_call: TRBV7-9
cdr3_nt: TGTGCCAGCAGCTTAGTAGGACACACTGAAGCTTTCTTT
cdr3_aa: CASSLVGHTEAFF

clone_size: NA
d_call: TRBD1
j_call: TRBJ1-6
cdr3_length: 16
v_call: TRBV18
cdr3_nt: TGTGCCAGCTCACCTCCGAACAGGGGATATAATTCACCCCTCCACTTT
cdr3_aa: CASSPPNRGYNSPLHF

clone_size: NA
d_call: NA
j_call: TRBJ2-7
cdr3_length: 13
v_call: TRBV30
cdr3_nt: TGTGCCTGGAGTGTACGAATGGGCTACGAGCAGTACTTC
cdr3_aa: CAWSVRMGYEQYF

clone_size: NA
d_call: NA
j_call: TRBJ2-1
cdr3_length: 13
v_call: TRBV7-2
cdr3_nt: TGTGCCAGCAGCCAAAACTTGGGAAATGAGCAGTTCTTC
cdr3_aa: CASSQNLGNEQFF

clone_size: NA
d_call: NA
j_call: TRBJ1-2
cdr3_length: 13
v_call: TRBV11-2
cdr3_nt: TGTGCCAGCAGCTTAGCTGGCTCTAGTGGCTACACCTTC
cdr3_aa: CASSLAGSSGYTF

clone_size: few
d_call: NA
j_call: TRBJ2-7
cdr3_length: 14
v_call: TRBV7-2
cdr3_nt: TGTGCCAGCAGTCCAGCGGCCCGTACCTACGAGCAGTACTTC
cdr3_aa: CASSPAARTYEQYF

clone_size: NA
d_call: NA
j_call: TRBJ2-3
cdr3_length: 12
v_call: TRBV10-3
cdr3_nt: TGTGCCATCAGTGTGACCACAGATACGCAGTATTTT
cdr3_aa: CAISVTTDTQYF

clone_size: few
d_call: NA
j_call: TRBJ1-6
cdr3_length: 15
v_call: TRBV12-3/TRBV12-4
cdr3_nt: TGTGCCAGCAGTTCTGAGGGTAGCAATAATTCACCCCTCCACTTT
cdr3_aa: CASSSEGSNNSPLHF

clone_size: NA
d_call: TRBD1
j_call: TRBJ1-4
cdr3_length: 13
v_call: TRBV7-9
cdr3_nt: TGTGCCAGCCGCCAGACAGGGGTGGAAAAACTGTTTTTT
cdr3_aa: CASRQTGVEKLFF

clone_size: NA
d_call: NA
j_call: TRBJ2-5
cdr3_length: 13
v_call: TRBV11-3
cdr3_nt: TGTGCCAGCAGCTCCCCGGAGCACGGGACCCAGTACTTC
cdr3_aa: CASSSPEHGTQYF

clone_size: NA
d_call: NA
j_call: TRBJ1-1
cdr3_length: 14
v_call: TRBV7-3
cdr3_nt: TGTGCCAGCAGCGCCCGAGGGGGTACCACTGAAGCTTTCTTT
cdr3_aa: CASSARGGTTEAFF

clone_size: many
d_call: TRBD2
j_call: TRBJ2-5
cdr3_length: 15
v_call: TRBV7-2
cdr3_nt: TGTGCCAGCAGCTTAGCGCTAGCGGGCCGGGAGACCCAGTACTTC
cdr3_aa: CASSLALAGRETQYF

clone_size: NA
d_call: NA
j_call: TRBJ1-4
cdr3_length: 17
v_call: TRBV7-9
cdr3_nt: TGTGCCAGCAGCTTCCTTTCCGGGACACCGGAGGGAGAAAAACTGTTTTTT
cdr3_aa: CASSFLSGTPEGEKLFF

clone_size: NA
d_call: NA
j_call: TRBJ1-2
cdr3_length: 16
v_call: TRBV7-2
cdr3_nt: TGTGCCAGCAGCTTAGACGGGGGCGCCCCCTCCTATGGCTACACCTTC
cdr3_aa: CASSLDGGAPSYGYTF

clone_size: few
d_call: NA
j_call: TRBJ2-7
cdr3_length: 16
v_call: TRBV10-3
cdr3_nt: TGTGCCATCAGTATGAACGAGGGGATAGGAGCCTACGAGCAGTACTTC
cdr3_aa: CAISMNEGIGAYEQYF

clone_size: NA
d_call: NA
j_call: TRBJ2-1
cdr3_length: 15
v_call: TRBV10-3
cdr3_nt: TGTGCCATCAAGGGTAGCGGCGCGGAAAACAATGAGCAGTTCTTC
cdr3_aa: CAIKGSGAENNEQFF